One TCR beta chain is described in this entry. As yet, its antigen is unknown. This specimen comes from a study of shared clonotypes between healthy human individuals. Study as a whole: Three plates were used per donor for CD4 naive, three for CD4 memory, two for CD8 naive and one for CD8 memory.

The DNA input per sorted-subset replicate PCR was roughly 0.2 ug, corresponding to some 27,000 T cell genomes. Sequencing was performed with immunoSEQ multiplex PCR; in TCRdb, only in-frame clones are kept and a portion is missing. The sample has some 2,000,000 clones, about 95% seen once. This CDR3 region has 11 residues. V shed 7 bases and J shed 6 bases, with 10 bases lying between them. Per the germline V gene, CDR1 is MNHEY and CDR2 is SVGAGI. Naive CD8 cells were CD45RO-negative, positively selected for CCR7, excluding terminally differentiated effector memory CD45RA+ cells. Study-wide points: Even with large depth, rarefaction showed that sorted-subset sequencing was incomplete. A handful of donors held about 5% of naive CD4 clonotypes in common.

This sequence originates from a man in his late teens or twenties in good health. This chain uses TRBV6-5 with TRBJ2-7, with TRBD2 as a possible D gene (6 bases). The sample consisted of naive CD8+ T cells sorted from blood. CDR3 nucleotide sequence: TGTGCCAGCACGCTCGGGGGCGAGCAGTACTTC. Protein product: CASTLGGEQYF.